A single sample is the source of the 23 T cell receptor beta chains below, sequenced in a study of shared clonotypes between healthy human individuals (dated by TCRdb to the early 2020s). The method behind the library was the immunoSEQ multiplex PCR assay. The source is immuneACCESS, and TCRdb retained only in-frame sequences with V and J called. Part of the clones is not carried over; for the studies checked, unresolved V genes explain less than half of this, and the remainder is unexplained. Within this sample are about 990,000 clones, with around 82% of them counted one time only. The ten largest clonotypes hold under 0.8% of the sample. Material: memory CD4+ T cells from PBMCs. Read against the paper, the sample's cell subset or site label means: CD45RA-negative fraction. Receptor source: a man aged 18 to 35 in good health. Some clones in this sample may be carry-over from other donors' samples.

Details on this clone: Just one base apart from a much larger clone, this may be a read error. Different DNA sequences within this sample yield the same CDR3. V is TRBV30 and J is TRBJ1-5, with D possibly being TRBD1 (5 bases). V lost 0 bases and J lost 4, with 7 bases in between. The CDR3 consists of 13 residues. Germline assignment: CDR1 GTSNPN and CDR2 SVGIG (reference sequence). Here the CDR3 DNA reads TGTGCCTGGAGTGTAACAGGAAATCAGCCCCAGCATTTT. This sequence encodes CAWSVTGNQPQHF.

The chain combines TRBV4-2 with TRBJ1-1; 9 nucleotides align to TRBD1. Germline loops: CDR1 LGHNA, CDR2 YNFKEQ. V was pared by 2 bases and J by 2 bases, with 6 bases of the junction left unmatched. The CDR3 contains 16 residues. The chain's CDR3 is CASSQPKGQGNTEAFF. DNA of the CDR3: TGTGCCAGCAGCCAACCGAAGGGACAGGGAAACACTGAAGCTTTCTTT.

V usage is TRBV5-6 and J usage is TRBJ2-7; 7 bases align to TRBD1. The junction had 8 bases not matched to a gene; V was cut back by 1 base and J by 4 bases. From germline, CDR1 is SGHDT and CDR2 YYEEEE. The CDR3 totals 15 residues. CDR3 sequence (DNA): TGTGCCAGCAGCTTGTTGACAGGGTCCGTTTACGAGCAGTACTTC. Its translation: CASSLLTGSVYEQYF.

J is TRBJ1-4 and V is TRBV9; maybe TRBD1 (5 bases). Per the germline V gene, CDR1 is SGDLS and CDR2 is YYNGEE. The CDR3 covers 15 residues. V was pared by 4 bases and J by 3 bases, with 13 bases between. In nucleotides, the CDR3 is TGTGCCAGCAGCTCGTCGGGACTGCCTAATGAAAAACTGTTTTTT. This sequence encodes CASSSSGLPNEKLFF.

The V call is TRBV6-5, the J call TRBJ2-1; tentatively, D is TRBD2 (5 bases). The CDR3 covers 15 residues. Trimming took off 6 bases at V and 7 bases at J, with 19 bases between the two ends. The germline gives CDR1 MNHEY, CDR2 SVGAGI. CDR3 in amino acids: CASRISGPAENEQFF. CDR3 coding DNA: TGTGCCAGCAGAATATCTGGACCAGCGGAAAATGAGCAGTTCTTC.

This clone was recorded a few times. The rearrangement links TRBV19 to TRBJ2-7; 9 positions agree with TRBD1. With V trimmed by 4 bases and J by 1 base, 8 bases remained unmatched. Looked up from germline, CDR1 is LNHDA and CDR2 is SQIVND (reference sequence). The CDR3 consists of 16 residues. The CDR3 coding sequence is TGTGCCAGTAGTAATAGAGGGGGACAGGGATCCTACGAGCAGTACTTC. Translated: CASSNRGGQGSYEQYF.

This clone appeared a few times. V usage is TRBV5-1 and J usage is TRBJ2-1, with D unresolved. This CDR3 comprises 16 residues. Deletions cut 1 base from V and 0 bases from J, with 11 bases between. Germline V gives CDR1 SGHRS, CDR2 YFSETQ. The CDR3 DNA reads TGCGCCAGCAGCTTGCTCGGCGCCAGCTCCTACAATGAGCAGTTCTTC. Amino acids: CASSLLGASSYNEQFF.

The J gene is TRBJ2-1, the V gene TRBV6-5; no clear D. The CDR3 extends over 12 amino acids. V lost 8 bases and J 0 bases, leaving 5 bases between the germline ends. CDR1 MNHEY and CDR2 SVGAGI come from the germline V gene. CDR3 sequence (DNA): TGTGCCAGCCGGAGCTCCTACAATGAGCAGTTCTTC. This gives the protein CASRSSYNEQFF.

The chain has TRBV28 and TRBJ1-5; D not certain. Per the germline V gene, CDR1 is MDHEN and CDR2 is SYDVKM. The ends were cut back, 2 bases at V and 5 bases at J, with 16 bases in the middle. This CDR3 comprises 16 residues. CDR3 sequence: CASSLPRRRVYQPQHF. DNA of the CDR3: TGTGCCAGCAGTTTACCGAGGCGGAGGGTATATCAGCCCCAGCATTTT.

This clone appeared a single time. The J gene is TRBJ2-3, the V gene TRBV2; 10 positions agree with TRBD2. V was pared by 8 bases and J by 1 base, with 12 bases of the junction left unmatched. CDR1 and CDR2 from the germline V gene are SNHLY and FYNNEI. The CDR3 totals 17 residues. The DNA of the CDR3 is TGTGCCAGCGACGGAGGCCCAGGACTAGCGGGCACAGATACGCAGTATTTT. Translation gives CASDGGPGLAGTDTQYF.

The chain links TRBV18 to TRBJ1-1; TRBD1 agrees at 7 bases. The CDR3 totals 15 residues. V gave up 5 bases and J gave up 1 base; unmatched junction bases: 7. Germline values: CDR1 KGHSH, CDR2 LQKENI. CDR3 DNA sequence: TGTGCCAGCTCATCGACAGGGCTTGGGAACACTGAAGCTTTCTTT. Its translation: CASSSTGLGNTEAFF.

Note on this clone: This sample includes further DNA sequences coding for the same CDR3. The chain links TRBV28 to TRBJ1-1; D perhaps matches TRBD1 (6 bases). CDR1 is MDHEN and CDR2 is SYDVKM in the germline V gene. This CDR3 is 13 amino acids long. The V end lost 6 bases, the J end lost 3 bases, and 11 bases lay between the germline ends. The CDR3 loop reads CASSPTGYTEAFF. The CDR3 DNA reads as TGTGCCAGCAGCCCTACAGGGTACACTGAAGCTTTCTTT.

This clone was seen repeatedly, ten times or more. The V call is TRBV20-1, the J call TRBJ2-1, with TRBD2 identical over 9 bases. The CDR3 consists of 11 residues. Per the germline V gene, CDR1 is DFQATT and CDR2 is SNEGSKA (reference sequence). The CDR3 coding sequence is TGCACCAGCGGGGGGTGGGATGAGCAGTTCTTC. This encodes CTSGGWDEQFF.

This clone was seen a few times. The genes are TRBV5-1 and TRBJ2-2; D is perhaps TRBD2 (5 bases). CDR1 and CDR2 from the germline V gene are SGHRS and YFSETQ. V lost 6 bases to trimming and J lost 5 bases, with 14 bases between them. The CDR3 extends over 14 amino acids. CDR3 protein: CASTPPGWTGELFF. DNA for the CDR3: TGCGCCAGCACCCCCCCGGGGTGGACCGGGGAGCTGTTTTTT.

Concerning this clone itself: A far more abundant clone sits one base away, making this likely a read error. The CDR3 end shows no conserved phenylalanine or tryptophan, and so a read error is likely. V usage is TRBV5-4 and J usage is TRBJ1-2; 9 bases align to TRBD1. Germline V gene data show CDR1 as SGHNT and CDR2 as YYREEE (reference sequence). V lost 2 bases, J lost 1 base, and 3 bases stayed unmatched. The CDR3 runs to 15 residues. CDR3 protein: CASSFTTGGNYGYTL. For the CDR3, the DNA is TGTGCCAGCAGCTTCACGACAGGGGGTAACTATGGCTACACCCTC.

The V and J genes are TRBV10-1 and TRBJ2-7; D not certain. V was cut by 5 bases and J by 3 bases, with 8 bases left in between. Germline V gene lookup returns CDR1 WNHNN and CDR2 SYGVQD (reference sequence). The CDR3 contains 12 residues. The CDR3 nucleotides read TGCGCCAGCAGTAAAGCCTACTACGAGCAGTACTTC. Translated: CASSKAYYEQYF.

The rearrangement joins TRBV4-1 to TRBJ2-7; 9 nucleotides agree with TRBD1. CDR3 size: 15 residues. J lost 7 bases, V lost 2 bases, and 9 bases had no gene match. Germline V gene lookup returns CDR1 MGHRA and CDR2 YSYEKL. As DNA, the CDR3 is TGCGCCAGCAGCCAAACCGGGACAGGGACCGGAGAGCAGTACTTC. Its translation is CASSQTGTGTGEQYF.

As to this clone: The sample contains more than one DNA sequence encoding this CDR3. This sequence joins TRBV7-6 and TRBJ2-2; no reliable D call. The ends were cut back, 1 base at V and 2 bases at J, with 2 bases in the middle. This CDR3 region has 13 residues. Germline V CDR1 and CDR2: SGHVS, FNYEAQ. The CDR3 nucleotides are TGTGCCAGCAGCTTAGGTAACACCGGGGAGCTGTTTTTT. Protein product: CASSLGNTGELFF.

Only one count was recorded for this clone. This chain links TRBV6-6 with TRBJ2-7; 10 nucleotides agree with TRBD1. CDR3 length equals 15 residues. Germline CDR1 and CDR2: MNHNY and SVGAGI (reference sequence). V lost 6 bases to trimming and J lost 1 base; unmatched junction nucleotides: 6. CDR3 sequence (DNA): TGTGCCAGCAGGACAGGGGGCGGTAATTCCTACGAGCAGTACTTC. Its translation: CASRTGGGNSYEQYF.

The V and J genes are TRBV7-2 and TRBJ1-4; 7 nucleotides agree with TRBD1. The CDR3 sequence is 14 residues long. From germline, CDR1 is SGHTA and CDR2 FQGNSA. The V segment lost 5 bases and the J segment 10 bases; nucleotides outside the gene matches: 10. Here the CDR3 reads CASSPNRGGVKLFF. As DNA, the CDR3 is TGTGCCAGCAGCCCGAACAGGGGAGGCGTAAAACTGTTTTTT. Full variable domain (remainder filled in from reference TRBV7-2 and TRBJ1-4): GAGVSQSPSNKVTEKGKDVELRCDPISGHTALYWYRQSLGQGLEFLIYFQGNSAPDKSGLPSDRFSAERTGGSVSTLTIQRTQQEDSAVYLCASSPNRGGVKLFFGSGTQLSVL.

V usage is TRBV4-1 and J usage is TRBJ2-5, with 10 bases that match TRBD2. This CDR3 has 17 amino acids. Germline trimming cut 1 base from V and 0 bases from J; bases unmatched to any gene: 5. Germline V CDR1 and CDR2: MGHRA, YSYEKL. The CDR3 nucleotides are TGCGCCAGCAGCCAAGGGCTAGCGGGAGTATACCAAGAGACCCAGTACTTC. It yields the protein CASSQGLAGVYQETQYF.

This clone was detected many times. The chain carries TRBV29-1 and TRBJ1-1; TRBD1 is a possible D gene (6 bases). The germline gives CDR1 SQVTM, CDR2 ANQGSEA. V lost 5 bases, J lost 5 bases, and 15 bases lay in between. The CDR3 is 13 amino acids. The CDR3 DNA sequence: TGCAGCGTTTCCGGACAGAGGAGAACTGAAGCTTTCTTT. It encodes CSVSGQRRTEAFF.

This clone has a handful of counts. This chain joins TRBV4-2 and TRBJ2-3, with 8 bases matching TRBD2. The CDR3 extends over 15 amino acids. CDR1 and CDR2 from the germline V gene are LGHNA and YNFKEQ. V trimming: 4 bases; J trimming: 0 bases; junction bases outside the gene matches: 3. The CDR3 DNA sequence: TGTGCCAGCAGCCCAGCGGGAGTGAGCACAGATACGCAGTATTTT. Translated: CASSPAGVSTDTQYF.